The T cell receptor (beta chain) described here comes from a study of T cell repertoires in cytomegalovirus infection. Overall study: CMV epitopes that were recently identified and HLA-C-restricted were used alongside well-studied HLA-B-restricted ones. Shared public TCR beta signatures pointed to both CMV infection and a matching HLA type.

The study, taken as a whole, reports: Cumulative frequency of public TCR beta families picked out carriers of CMV plus the relevant HLA. The response measured ex vivo was dominated by TCR beta clonotypes (HLA-C-restricted and CMV-specific).

TCRdb ran MiXCR on the reads and lists one entry per CDR3 protein. Counted here are hundreds of thousands of distinct CDR3 sequences, under 45% occurring once; the ten biggest clones make up 40% to 50%. CDR1 and CDR2 from the germline V gene are SGHVS and FQNEAQ. The CDR3 has 15 residues. Trimming stripped 5 bases from V and 2 bases from J, with 12 bases between. This clonotype occurred many times. Antigen specificity is unknown. The sample was cultured PBMCs, taken from culture after CMV antigen stimulation. The rearrangement joins TRBV7-8 to TRBJ1-4; maybe TRBD1 (6 bases). The origin of this receptor is a human donor in good health (CMV status not recorded). Some clones in this sample may be carry-over from other donors' samples. For the CDR3, the DNA is TGTGCCAGCAGCCTCACAGGGAAGACTAATGAAAAACTGTTTTTT. Translated: CASSLTGKTNEKLFF.